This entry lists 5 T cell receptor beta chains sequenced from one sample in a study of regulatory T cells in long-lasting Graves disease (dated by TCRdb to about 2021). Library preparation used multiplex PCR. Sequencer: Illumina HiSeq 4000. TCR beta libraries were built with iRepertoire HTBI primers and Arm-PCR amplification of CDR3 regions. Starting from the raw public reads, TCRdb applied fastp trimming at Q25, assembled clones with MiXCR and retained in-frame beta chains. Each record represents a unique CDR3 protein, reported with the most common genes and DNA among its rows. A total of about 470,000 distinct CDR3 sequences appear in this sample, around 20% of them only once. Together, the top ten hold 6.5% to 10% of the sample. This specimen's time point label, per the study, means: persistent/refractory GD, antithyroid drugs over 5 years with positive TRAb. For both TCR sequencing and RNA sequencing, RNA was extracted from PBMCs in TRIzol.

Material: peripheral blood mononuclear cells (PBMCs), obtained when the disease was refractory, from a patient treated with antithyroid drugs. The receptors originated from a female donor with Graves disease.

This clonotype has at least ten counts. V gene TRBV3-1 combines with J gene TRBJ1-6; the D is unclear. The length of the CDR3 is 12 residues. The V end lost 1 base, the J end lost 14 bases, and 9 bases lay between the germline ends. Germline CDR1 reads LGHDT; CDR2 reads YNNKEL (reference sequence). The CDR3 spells CASSQAGLSLHF. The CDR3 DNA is TGTGCCAGCAGCCAAGCAGGACTGTCCCTCCACTTT. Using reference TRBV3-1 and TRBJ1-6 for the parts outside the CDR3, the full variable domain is DTAVSQTPKYLVTQMGNDKSIKCEQNLGHDTMYWYKQDSKKFLKIMFSYNNKELIINETVPNRFSPKSPDKAHLNLHINSLELGDSAVYFCASSQAGLSLHFGNGTRLTVT.

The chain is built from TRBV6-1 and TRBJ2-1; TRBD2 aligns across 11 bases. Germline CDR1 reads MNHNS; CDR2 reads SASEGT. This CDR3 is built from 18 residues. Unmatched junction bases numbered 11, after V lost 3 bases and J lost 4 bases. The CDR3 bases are TGTGCCAGCAGTGATGGAGGGGGACTAGCGGTGCAATACAATGAGCAGTTCTTC. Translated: CASSDGGGLAVQYNEQFF.

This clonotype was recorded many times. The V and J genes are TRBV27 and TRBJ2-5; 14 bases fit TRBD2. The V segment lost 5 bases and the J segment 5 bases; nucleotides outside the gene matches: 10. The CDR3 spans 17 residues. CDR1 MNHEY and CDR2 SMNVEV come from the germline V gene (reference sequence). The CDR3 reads CASSPKRLAGGLETQYF. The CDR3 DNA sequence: TGTGCCAGCAGTCCGAAACGACTAGCGGGAGGGCTGGAGACCCAGTACTTC.

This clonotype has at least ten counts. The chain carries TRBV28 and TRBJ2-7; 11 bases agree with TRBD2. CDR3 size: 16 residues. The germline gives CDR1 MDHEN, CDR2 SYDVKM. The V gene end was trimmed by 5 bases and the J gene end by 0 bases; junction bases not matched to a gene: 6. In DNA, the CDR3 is TGTGCCAGCAGTCTCGGGACTAGCGGAAACTCCTACGAGCAGTACTTC. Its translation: CASSLGTSGNSYEQYF.

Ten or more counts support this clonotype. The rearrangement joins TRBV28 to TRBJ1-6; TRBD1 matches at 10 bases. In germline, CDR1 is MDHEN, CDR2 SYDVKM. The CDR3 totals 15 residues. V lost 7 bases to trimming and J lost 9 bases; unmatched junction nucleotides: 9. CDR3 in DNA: TGTGCCAGCACTTACTCGACAGGGGGCCTTTCACCCCTCCACTTT. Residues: CASTYSTGGLSPLHF.